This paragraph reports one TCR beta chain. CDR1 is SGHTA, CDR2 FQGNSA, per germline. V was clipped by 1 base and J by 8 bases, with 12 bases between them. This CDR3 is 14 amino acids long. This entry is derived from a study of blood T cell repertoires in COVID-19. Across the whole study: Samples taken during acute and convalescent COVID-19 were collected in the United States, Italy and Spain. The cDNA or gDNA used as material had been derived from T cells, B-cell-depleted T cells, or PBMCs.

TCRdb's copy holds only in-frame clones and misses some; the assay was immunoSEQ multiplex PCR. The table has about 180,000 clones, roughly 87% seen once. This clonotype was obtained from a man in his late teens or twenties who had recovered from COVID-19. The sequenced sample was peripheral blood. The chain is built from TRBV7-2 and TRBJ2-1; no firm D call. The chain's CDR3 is CASSLVGGRDEQFF. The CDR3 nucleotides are TGTGCCAGCAGCTTAGTAGGTGGGCGCGATGAGCAGTTCTTC.